The rows below give T cell receptor beta chains drawn from one sample of a study of PD-1 blockade in mismatch repair-deficient tumors. TCRdb's copy holds only in-frame clones and misses some; the assay was immunoSEQ multiplex PCR. The sample yields about 130,000 clones, about 90% seen once. Specimen: peripheral blood, collected approximately 70 weeks after starting pembrolizumab. These receptors all come from an adult with mismatch repair-deficient cancer. Each CDR3 is given with its conserved first and last residue. Each record gives: V gene, D gene, clone size, CDR3 length, J gene, CDR3 DNA, CDR3 protein. D genes are given only for firm matches. Some rows have no size entry. The others give once, few or many, or a class for an expanded clone.

>TRBV30|-|-|14|TRBJ1-2
TGTGCCTGGAAGCCCGGCCCGTTGGACTATGGCTACACCTTC
CAWKPGPLDYGYTF
>TRBV4-3|-|-|14|TRBJ2-7
TGCGCCAGCAGCCAAGGGGCTAGTGAGTACGAGCAGTACTTC
CASSQGASEYEQYF
>TRBV14|-|-|14|TRBJ2-7
TGTGCCAGCGCAAGGACGGACACTCATTACGAGCAGTACTTC
CASARTDTHYEQYF
>TRBV15|TRBD1|-|15|TRBJ2-3
TGTGCCACCAGCAGAGCGGGACAGGGATCGTATACGCAGTATTTT
CATSRAGQGSYTQYF
>TRBV11-3|TRBD2|-|17|TRBJ2-1
TGTGCCAGCAGCTTAGCCCTCTTGAGGCGGGAGGGCAATGAGCAGTTCTTC
CASSLALLRREGNEQFF
>TRBV5-1|TRBD1|-|15|TRBJ2-7
TGCGCCAGCGCCTTAGGGACAGCGTCAACCTACGAGCAGTACTTC
CASALGTASTYEQYF
>TRBV30|-|once|16|TRBJ1-5
TGTGCCTTTACGCCAGGTGTGGGAGGGCTAAATCAGCCCCAGCATTTT
CAFTPGVGGLNQPQHF
>TRBV5-1|-|-|13|TRBJ1-1
TGCGCCAGCAGCCCAGAGACCCACACTGAAGCTTTCTTT
CASSPETHTEAFF
>TRBV15|TRBD1|-|16|TRBJ1-4
TGTGCCACCAGCAGATTTACAGGACAGGGTTGGGAAAAACTGTTTTTT
CATSRFTGQGWEKLFF
>TRBV9|TRBD2|-|16|TRBJ2-2
TGTGCCAGCAGCGTTGAGGGACTAGCGGCCACCGGGGAGCTGTTTTTT
CASSVEGLAATGELFF
>TRBV10-2|TRBD1|-|14|TRBJ2-1
TGCGCCAGCAGACTCACAGGGGTCGGGAATGAGCAGTTCTTC
CASRLTGVGNEQFF
>TRBV19|-|-|13|TRBJ1-5
TGTGCCAGTAGTATAGCCCTGAGTGGCCCCCAGCATTTT
CASSIALSGPQHF
>TRBV7-9|TRBD2|-|17|TRBJ2-3
TGTGCCAGCAGCTTACATAGACTAGCGTTCGGCACAGATACGCAGTATTTT
CASSLHRLAFGTDTQYF
>TRBV7-9|TRBD2|-|16|TRBJ2-2
TGTGCCAGCAGAAACCCAGAGCGGGGGAACACCGGGGAGCTGTTTTTT
CASRNPERGNTGELFF
>TRBV7-9|-|-|15|TRBJ2-1
TGTGCCAGCAGCGACACCACCCTCTCCTACAATGAGCAGTTCTTC
CASSDTTLSYNEQFF
>TRBV29-1|-|-|14|TRBJ2-6
TGCAGCGTTACAGGACCCTCTGGGGCCAACGTCCTGACTTTC
CSVTGPSGANVLTF
>TRBV6-5|TRBD1|-|16|TRBJ1-1
TGTGCCAGCAGTTCGGGGACAGGGCTTCAGAACACTGAAGCTTTCTTT
CASSSGTGLQNTEAFF
>TRBV27|TRBD1|-|15|TRBJ1-4
TGTGCCAGCAGCCGTATACAGGGGGCGAATGAAAAACTGTTTTTT
CASSRIQGANEKLFF
>TRBV12-5|TRBD1|-|16|TRBJ2-7
TGTGCTAGTGGTTTGCACGCCGGGACAGAAGACTACGAGCAGTACTTC
CASGLHAGTEDYEQYF
>TRBV5-4|-|-|16|TRBJ2-2
TGTGCCAGCAGCTTGGGGGGGCGCGGGACCACCGGGGAGCTGTTTTTT
CASSLGGRGTTGELFF
>TRBV27|-|-|14|TRBJ2-7
TGTGCCAGCAGCCCGGTCGAGGGGGACACGAAGCAGTACTTC
CASSPVEGDTKQYF
>TRBV19|TRBD2|-|15|TRBJ2-1
TGTGCCAGTAGTATCGGGGACTATTCCTACAATGAGCAGTTCTTC
CASSIGDYSYNEQFF
>TRBV5-5|-|-|11|TRBJ2-7
TGTGCCAGCAGTCCCCAATACGAGCAGTACTTC
CASSPQYEQYF
>TRBV2|-|few|14|TRBJ2-2
TGTGCCAGCCTCATTCCCAGGGGCACCGGGGAGCTGTTTTTT
CASLIPRGTGELFF
>TRBV5-1|-|once|15|TRBJ2-5
TGCGCCACTGGCCGTCAGGAGGGCGTTGTGGAGACCCAGTACTTC
CATGRQEGVVETQYF
>TRBV30|-|-|13|TRBJ2-7
TGTGCCTGGAGTGTAGCCGGGGTCGGCGAGCAGTACTTC
CAWSVAGVGEQYF
>TRBV5-1|TRBD2|-|16|TRBJ2-1
TGCGCCAGCAGCTTGGCCATTAGCGGGAGGTCCAATGAGCAGTTCTTC
CASSLAISGRSNEQFF
>TRBV19|TRBD2|-|15|TRBJ2-7
TGTGCCAGTAGTATCGGGACTAGTCACTCCTACGAGCAGTACTTC
CASSIGTSHSYEQYF
>TRBV2|-|-|16|TRBJ1-4
TGTGCCAGCAGTGAAGGGGCTCATCTATCTAATGAAAAACTGTTTTTT
CASSEGAHLSNEKLFF
>TRBV6-5|-|-|14|TRBJ2-7
TGTGCCAGCAGAGCAACAAACCAGGGTAGCGAGCAGTACTTC
CASRATNQGSEQYF
>TRBV10-1|-|-|14|TRBJ2-1
TGCGCCAGCAGTGTAACGAGGAGGACGAATGAGCAGTTCTTC
CASSVTRRTNEQFF
>TRBV18|-|-|19|TRBJ2-5
TGTGCCAGCTCACCAGCACAGAAACCCCTCCCAAGGAACCAAGAGACCCAGTACTTC
CASSPAQKPLPRNQETQYF
>TRBV7-3|-|-|15|TRBJ2-1
TGTGCCAGCAGCCCCAGGGGGGTTGAGTACAATGAGCAGTTCTTC
CASSPRGVEYNEQFF
>TRBV28|-|-|12|TRBJ2-1
TGTGCCAGCAGTTTCGTGGACAATGAGCAGTTCTTC
CASSFVDNEQFF
>TRBV5-8|-|-|14|TRBJ2-1
TGTGCCAGCAGCCTGGCGGGGTATTGGCATGAGCAGTTCTTC
CASSLAGYWHEQFF
>TRBV7-9|TRBD2|once|18|TRBJ2-7
TGTGCCAGCAGCTTATTTCGAACTAGCGGGAGGTACCACTACGAGCAGTACTTC
CASSLFRTSGRYHYEQYF
>TRBV28|TRBD1|few|17|TRBJ2-1
TGTGCCAGCAGGGAACTATCGGACAGGGGGTATGGCGATGAGCAGTTCTTC
CASRELSDRGYGDEQFF
>TRBV19|-|-|15|TRBJ1-1
TGTGCCAGTAGTATGGGTAAGGGGGATAACACTGAAGCTTTCTTT
CASSMGKGDNTEAFF
>TRBV19|-|-|13|TRBJ1-2
TGTGCCAGTAGTATTTCCGGAAACTATGGCTACACCTTC
CASSISGNYGYTF
>TRBV4-3|TRBD2|medium-sized|17|TRBJ2-2
TGCGCCAGCAGCCAAGATGGGCTAGCGGGAGCCGGCGGGGAGCTGTTTTTT
CASSQDGLAGAGGELFF
>TRBV29-1|-|once|16|TRBJ2-3
TGCAGCGTGCCCGCCCCGGGCAGGGTATACCCAGATACGCAGTATTTT
CSVPAPGRVYPDTQYF
>TRBV11-3|TRBD2|-|15|TRBJ2-3
TGTGCCAGCAGGTCCGGGACTAGCGGCACAGATACGCAGTATTTT
CASRSGTSGTDTQYF
>TRBV7-9|-|-|15|TRBJ1-2
TGTGCCAGCAGCTCAACGGCGGGCAGGGTCTATGGCTACACCTTC
CASSSTAGRVYGYTF
>TRBV7-9|-|-|14|TRBJ2-1
TGTGCCAGCAGCTTAGCCGGATCCTACAATGAGCAGTTCTTC
CASSLAGSYNEQFF
>TRBV7-3|-|few|13|TRBJ2-1
TGTGCCAGCAGCTCGGGACTCTACAATGAGCAGTTCTTC
CASSSGLYNEQFF
>TRBV19|-|-|15|TRBJ2-6
TGTGCCAGTAGTATAGGTAGGGGTGGGGCCAACGTCCTGACTTTC
CASSIGRGGANVLTF
>TRBV7-9|TRBD2|-|14|TRBJ2-7
TGTGCCAGCAGCTTCCCCGGGACTAGCTACGAGCAGTACTTC
CASSFPGTSYEQYF
>TRBV25-1|-|once|14|TRBJ1-2
TGTGCCAGCAGTGAACTCGGGACACACTATGGCTACACCTTC
CASSELGTHYGYTF